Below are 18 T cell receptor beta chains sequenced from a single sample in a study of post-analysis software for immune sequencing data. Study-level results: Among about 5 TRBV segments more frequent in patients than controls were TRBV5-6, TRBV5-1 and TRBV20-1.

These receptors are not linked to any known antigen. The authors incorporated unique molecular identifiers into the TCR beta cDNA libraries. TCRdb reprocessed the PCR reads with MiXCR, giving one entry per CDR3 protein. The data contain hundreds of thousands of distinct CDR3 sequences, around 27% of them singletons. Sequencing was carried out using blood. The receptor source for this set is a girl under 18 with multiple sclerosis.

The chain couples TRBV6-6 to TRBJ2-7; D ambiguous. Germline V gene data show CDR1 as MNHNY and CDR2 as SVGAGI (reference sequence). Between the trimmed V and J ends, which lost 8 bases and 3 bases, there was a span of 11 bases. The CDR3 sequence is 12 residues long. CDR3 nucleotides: TGTGCCAGCCCCAACAGTCTCTACGAGCAGTACTTC. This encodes CASPNSLYEQYF.

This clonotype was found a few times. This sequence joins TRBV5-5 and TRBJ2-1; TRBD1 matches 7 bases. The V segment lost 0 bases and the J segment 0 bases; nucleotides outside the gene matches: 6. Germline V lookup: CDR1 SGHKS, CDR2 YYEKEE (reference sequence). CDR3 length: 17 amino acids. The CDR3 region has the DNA TGTGCCAGCAGCTTGGCGGTCGGGACAGTCTCCTACAATGAGCAGTTCTTC. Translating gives CASSLAVGTVSYNEQFF.

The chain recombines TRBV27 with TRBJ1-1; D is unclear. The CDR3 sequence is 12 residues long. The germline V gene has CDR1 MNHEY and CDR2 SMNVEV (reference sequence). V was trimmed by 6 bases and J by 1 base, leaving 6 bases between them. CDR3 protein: CASRERNTEAFF. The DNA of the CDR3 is TGTGCCAGCAGGGAAAGGAACACTGAAGCTTTCTTT.

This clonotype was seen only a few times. The CDR3 DNA follows: TGTGCCAGCAGCCGAGGACTAGCGGGCAGGCCAGATACGCAGTATTTT. Its protein product is CASSRGLAGRPDTQYF. This chain connects TRBV6-5 to TRBJ2-3, with 11 positions matching TRBD2. Germline CDR1 MNHEY, CDR2 SVGAGI. The CDR3 loop spans 16 amino acids. With 6 bases clipped from V and 4 bases from J, the junction kept 9 bases outside the gene matches.

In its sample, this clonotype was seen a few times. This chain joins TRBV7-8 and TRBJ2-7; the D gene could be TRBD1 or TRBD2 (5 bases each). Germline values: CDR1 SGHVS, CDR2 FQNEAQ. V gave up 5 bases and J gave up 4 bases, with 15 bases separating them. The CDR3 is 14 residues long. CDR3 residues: CASSPPGPLYEQYF. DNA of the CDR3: TGTGCCAGCAGCCCGCCGGGGCCCTTGTACGAGCAGTACTTC. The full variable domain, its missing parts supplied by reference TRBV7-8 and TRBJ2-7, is GAGVSQSPRYKVAKRGQDVALRCDPISGHVSLFWYQQALGQGPEFLTYFQNEAQLDKSGLPSDRFFAERPEGSVSTLKIQRTQQEDSAVYLCASSPPGPLYEQYFGPGTRLTVT.

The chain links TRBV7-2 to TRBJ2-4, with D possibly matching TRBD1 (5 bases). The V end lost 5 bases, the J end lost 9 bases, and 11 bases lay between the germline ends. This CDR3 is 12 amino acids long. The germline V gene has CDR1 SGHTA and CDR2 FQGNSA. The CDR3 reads CASSPGHVIQYF. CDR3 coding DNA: TGTGCCAGCAGCCCCGGACACGTCATTCAGTACTTC.

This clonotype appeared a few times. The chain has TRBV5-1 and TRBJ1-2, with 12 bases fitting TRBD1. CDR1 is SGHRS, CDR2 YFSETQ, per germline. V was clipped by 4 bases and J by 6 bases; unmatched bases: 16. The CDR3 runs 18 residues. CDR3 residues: CASSQAAFWDRGLHGYTF. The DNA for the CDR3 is TGCGCCAGCAGCCAAGCGGCGTTTTGGGACAGGGGGCTACATGGCTACACCTTC. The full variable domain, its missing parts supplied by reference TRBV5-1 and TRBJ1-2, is KAGVTQTPRYLIKTRGQQVTLSCSPISGHRSVSWYQQTPGQGLQFLFEYFSETQRNKGNFPGRFSGRQFSNSRSEMNVSTLELGDSALYLCASSQAAFWDRGLHGYTFGSGTRLTVV.

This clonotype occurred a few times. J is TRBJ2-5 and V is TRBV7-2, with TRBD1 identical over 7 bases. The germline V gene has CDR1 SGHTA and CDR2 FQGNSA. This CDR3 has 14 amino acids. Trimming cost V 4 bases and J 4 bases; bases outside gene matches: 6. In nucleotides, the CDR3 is TGTGCCAGCAGCTCCACATGGACAGGAGAGACCCAGTACTTC. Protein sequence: CASSSTWTGETQYF.

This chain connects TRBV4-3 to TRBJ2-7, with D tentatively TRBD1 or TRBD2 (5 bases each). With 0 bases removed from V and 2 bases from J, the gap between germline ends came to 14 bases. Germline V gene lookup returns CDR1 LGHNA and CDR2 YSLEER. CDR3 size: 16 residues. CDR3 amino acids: CASSQDRWDDAYEQYF. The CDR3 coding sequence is TGCGCCAGCAGCCAAGATCGCTGGGACGACGCCTACGAGCAGTACTTC.

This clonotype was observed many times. The CDR3 loop is CASRDGSSYNEQFF. In DNA, the CDR3 is TGTGCCAGCCGGGACGGGAGCTCCTACAATGAGCAGTTCTTC. V is TRBV7-9 and J is TRBJ2-1, with D perhaps matching TRBD2 (6 bases). The CDR3 consists of 14 residues. V lost 8 bases, J lost 0 bases, and 11 bases lay in between. Germline CDR1 is SEHNR and CDR2 is FQNEAQ (reference sequence).

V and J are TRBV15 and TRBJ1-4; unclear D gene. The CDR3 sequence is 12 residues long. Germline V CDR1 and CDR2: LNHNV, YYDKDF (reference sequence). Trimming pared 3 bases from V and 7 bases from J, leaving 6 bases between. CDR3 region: CATSRYGEKLFF. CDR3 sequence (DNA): TGTGCCACCAGCAGGTATGGTGAAAAACTGTTTTTT.

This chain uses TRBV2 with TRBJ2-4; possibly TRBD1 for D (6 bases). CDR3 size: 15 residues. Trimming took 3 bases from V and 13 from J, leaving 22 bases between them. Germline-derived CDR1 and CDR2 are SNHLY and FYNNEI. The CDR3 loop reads CASSEARGLDNEQYF. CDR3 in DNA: TGTGCCAGCAGTGAGGCCAGGGGTTTGGACAATGAGCAGTACTTC.

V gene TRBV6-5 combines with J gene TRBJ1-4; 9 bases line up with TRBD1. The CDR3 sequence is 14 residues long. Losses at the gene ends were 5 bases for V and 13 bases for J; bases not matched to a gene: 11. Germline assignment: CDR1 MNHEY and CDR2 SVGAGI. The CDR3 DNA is TGTGCCAGCAGTCAAGTCCCGGGACAGGGCCGACTGTTTTTT. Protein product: CASSQVPGQGRLFF.

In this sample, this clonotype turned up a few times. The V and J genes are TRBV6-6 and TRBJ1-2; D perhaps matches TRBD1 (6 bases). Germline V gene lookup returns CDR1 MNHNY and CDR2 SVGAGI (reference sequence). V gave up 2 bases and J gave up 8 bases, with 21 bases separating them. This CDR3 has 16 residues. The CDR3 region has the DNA TGTGCCAGCAGTTACGGCAGGGACAAAACCGCGGTGGGCTACACCTTC. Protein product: CASSYGRDKTAVGYTF.

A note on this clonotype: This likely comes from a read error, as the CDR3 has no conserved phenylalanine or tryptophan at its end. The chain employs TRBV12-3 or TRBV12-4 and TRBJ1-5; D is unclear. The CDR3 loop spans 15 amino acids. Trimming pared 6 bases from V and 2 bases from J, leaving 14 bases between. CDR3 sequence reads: CASSSTWGGNQPQHL. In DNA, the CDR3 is TGTGCCAGCAGCTCCACCTGGGGTGGCAATCAGCCCCAGCATTTG.

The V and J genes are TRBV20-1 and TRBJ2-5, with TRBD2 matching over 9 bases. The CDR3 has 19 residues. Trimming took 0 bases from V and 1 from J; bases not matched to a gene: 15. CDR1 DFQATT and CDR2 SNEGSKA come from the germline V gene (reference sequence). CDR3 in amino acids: CSARDRGASGTNFQETQYF. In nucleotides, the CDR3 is TGCAGTGCTAGAGATCGTGGGGCTAGCGGGACAAATTTCCAAGAGACCCAGTACTTC.

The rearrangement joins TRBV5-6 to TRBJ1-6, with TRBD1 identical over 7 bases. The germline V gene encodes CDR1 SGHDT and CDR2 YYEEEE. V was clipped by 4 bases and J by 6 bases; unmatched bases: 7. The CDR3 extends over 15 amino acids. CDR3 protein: CASSGRDRANSPLHF. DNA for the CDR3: TGTGCCAGCAGCGGCCGGGACAGAGCTAATTCACCCCTCCACTTT.

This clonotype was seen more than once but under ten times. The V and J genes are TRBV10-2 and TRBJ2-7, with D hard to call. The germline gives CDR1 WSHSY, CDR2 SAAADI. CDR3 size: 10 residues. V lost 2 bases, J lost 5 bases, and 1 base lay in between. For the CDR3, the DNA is TGCGCCAGCAGTGAGAACGAGCAGTACTTC. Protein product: CASSENEQYF.